This TCR beta chain emerged from a study of healthy donors' naive CD4 and CD8 T cells. Overall study: TCR alpha primers covered all functional IMGT alpha gene variants.

From germline, CDR1 is SGHAT and CDR2 FQNNGV. V was shortened by 10 bases and J by 1 base, with 25 bases between the two germline ends. This CDR3 has 17 residues. Starting from around 500 ng of total RNA, TCR libraries were made with linear amplification. From the reads, TCRdb called clonotypes with MiXCR, one entry per CDR3 protein. The data show 180,000 or so distinct CDR3 sequences, around 70% seen once. On this clonotype itself: Its antigen is not identified.

Broader study findings: The study did not address homeostatic proliferation effects in naive T cells.

Specimen: naive CD4+ and CD8+ T cells sorted from blood, pooled from several donors. The TCR originated in a pool of human donors in good health; the sample pools cells from several healthy donors. The chain is built from TRBV11-2 and TRBJ1-2, with D possibly being TRBD1 (5 bases). The CDR3: CATPSLLPSRDNYGYTF. In DNA, the CDR3 is TGTGCCACCCCTAGTCTCCTCCCAAGCAGGGATAACTATGGCTACACCTTC.